This T cell receptor beta chain derives from a study of blood T cell repertoires in COVID-19. Whole-study context: There were acute and convalescent COVID-19 samples, and they came from the United States, Italy and Spain.

Clones were sequenced by immunoSEQ multiplex PCR, and TCRdb holds only the in-frame ones, with some missing. This sample has 350,000 to 450,000 clones; 80% to 90% occur once, and the top ten carry about 2.5%. Seattle researchers signed up patients amid active infection and tracked them longitudinally. The sequence was collected from a woman in her fifties or sixties with COVID-19, enrolled during active disease. Sequenced sample: peripheral blood.

The CDR3: CASSPGLAGVTGELFF. The CDR3 nucleotides are TGTGCCAGCAGCCCGGGACTAGCGGGGGTTACCGGGGAGCTGTTTTTT. The chain is built from TRBV7-2 and TRBJ2-2, with TRBD2 matching over 14 bases. CDR3 size: 16 residues. The J segment lost 5 bases and the V segment lost 5 bases, leaving 4 bases of the junction unmatched. CDR1 SGHTA and CDR2 FQGNSA come from the germline V gene. Supplemented by reference TRBV7-2 and TRBJ2-2, the full variable domain reads GAGVSQSPSNKVTEKGKDVELRCDPISGHTALYWYRQSLGQGLEFLIYFQGNSAPDKSGLPSDRFSAERTGGSVSTLTIQRTQQEDSAVYLCASSPGLAGVTGELFFGEGSRLTVL.